This T cell receptor beta chain was sequenced in a study of cytomegalovirus exposure and HLA in healthy donors. Study-wide findings and caveats: The study flagged around 160 TCR beta chains as cytomegalovirus-associated.

Details on this clone: Its antigen is still unknown.

Vbeta (60) and Jbeta (13) primers were used in the PCR. TCRdb's copy holds only in-frame clones and misses some; the assay was immunoSEQ multiplex PCR. The repertoire holds around 170,000 clones, with over 80% as singletons. The CDR3 is 16 amino acids. Germline V gene sequence: CDR1 LNHNV, CDR2 YYDKDF (reference sequence). V was cut by 0 bases and J by 2 bases, with 14 bases left in between. This chain joins TRBV15 and TRBJ2-7; D is perhaps TRBD2 (6 bases). Sequenced material: PBMCs. This TCR derives from a woman under 30 in good health and CMV-seronegative. CDR3 sequence reads: CATSRDRSGRPYEQYF. The CDR3 region has the DNA TGTGCCACCAGCAGAGATAGGAGCGGGCGTCCCTACGAGCAGTACTTC. The variable domain in full, completed from reference TRBV15 and TRBJ2-7, reads DAMVIQNPRYQVTQFGKPVTLSCSQTLNHNVMYWYQQKSSQAPKLLFHYYDKDFNNEADTPDNFQSRRPNTSFCFLDIRSPGLGDTAMYLCATSRDRSGRPYEQYFGPGTRLTVT.